Below are 25 T cell receptor beta chains sequenced from a single sample in a study of memory CD4+ T cells and cytomegalovirus serostatus. Repertoires were generated with immunoSEQ multiplex PCR, while TCRdb's copy carries only in-frame clones and drops some. Of 45,000 to 50,000 clones in the sample, roughly 78% were seen once. Single viable CD3+CD4+CD8-CD45RO+ cells were sorted as the memory CD4+ T cells. Input material: memory CD4+ T cells from blood. The receptors were gathered from an adult in good health and CMV-seronegative.

V and J are TRBV6-5 and TRBJ1-2; possibly TRBD1 for D (5 bases). From germline, CDR1 is MNHEY and CDR2 SVGAGI. V dropped 2 bases and J dropped 4 bases, with 11 bases sitting between them. This CDR3 is built from 14 residues. The CDR3 nucleotides read TGTGCCAGCAGTTACGGAGGGGTGGGCTATGGCTACACCTTC. It yields the protein CASSYGGVGYGYTF.

This clone was counted once. Other DNA sequences in the sample encode the same CDR3. The chain couples TRBV5-4 to TRBJ1-2, with D unclear. Germline V lookup: CDR1 SGHNT, CDR2 YYREEE (reference sequence). CDR3 length: 13 amino acids. V dropped 4 bases and J dropped 2 bases, with 9 bases sitting between them. The CDR3 nucleotides are TGTGCCAGCAGCCTCCCCGGGAACTATGGCTACACCTTC. Its translation: CASSLPGNYGYTF.

As DNA, the CDR3 is TGTGCCTGGAGTGTATTAGGGGAAAAACTGTTTTTT. Translating gives CAWSVLGEKLFF. The chain links TRBV30 to TRBJ1-4; D call uncertain. Germline V gene data show CDR1 as GTSNPN and CDR2 as SVGIG (reference sequence). The CDR3 consists of 12 residues. The V end was cut by 0 bases, the J end by 8 bases, with 7 bases between.

The rearrangement joins TRBV30 to TRBJ2-6; D uncertain. The CDR3 spans 13 residues. The germline CDR1 and CDR2 sequences are GTSNPN and SVGIG (reference sequence). V lost 3 bases, J lost 0 bases, and 3 bases lay in between. CDR3 DNA: TGTGCCTGGAGCAGCTCTGGGGCCAACGTCCTGACTTTC. Encoded protein: CAWSSSGANVLTF.

The chain joins TRBV9 to TRBJ1-1; 8 bases align to TRBD1. The CDR3 totals 16 residues. V shed 3 bases, J shed 0 bases, and the junction held 7 bases outside the gene matches. Per germline, CDR1 SGDLS and CDR2 YYNGEE. In nucleotides, the CDR3 is TGTGCCAGCAGCGAGACCACAGGGGGGATGAACACTGAAGCTTTCTTT. It is translated as CASSETTGGMNTEAFF.

In nucleotides, the CDR3 is TGTGCCATTGACAAGAGCTCCTACGAGCAGTACTTC. Translating it yields CAIDKSSYEQYF. This chain connects TRBV6-1 to TRBJ2-7, with D unresolved. The V gene's germline CDR1 is MNHNS and CDR2 SASEGT. V dropped 10 bases and J dropped 0 bases, with 10 bases sitting between them. The CDR3 has 12 residues.

V and J are TRBV7-9 and TRBJ2-3; D ambiguous. The germline gives CDR1 SEHNR, CDR2 FQNEAQ (reference sequence). The CDR3 runs to 13 residues. V was pared by 7 bases and J by 4 bases, with 12 bases between. In nucleotides, the CDR3 is TGTGCCAGCAACCTAAAAGACGCAGATACGCAGTATTTT. Translating gives CASNLKDADTQYF.

This clone has only one observation. The chain carries TRBV9 and TRBJ2-7; maybe TRBD1 (5 bases). CDR3 length equals 15 residues. Trimming removed 0 bases at V and 2 bases at J, with 12 bases between. CDR1 SGDLS and CDR2 YYNGEE come from the germline V gene. CDR3 sequence (DNA): TGTGCCAGCAGCGTAGAGTACGGCAGGGCCTACGAGCAGTACTTC. Protein: CASSVEYGRAYEQYF.

The V and J genes are TRBV29-1 and TRBJ1-1; D remains ambiguous. Trimming stripped 2 bases from V and 1 base from J, with 17 bases between. This CDR3 spans 16 amino acids. Germline lookup yields CDR1 SQVTM and CDR2 ANQGSEA. The CDR3 DNA is TGCAGCGTTGAAATGGGCTTTCGCAGGAGGAACACTGAAGCTTTCTTT. Amino acid sequence: CSVEMGFRRRNTEAFF.

This clone occurred a few times. This chain links TRBV18 with TRBJ1-1, with a possible D match to TRBD1 (6 bases). CDR1 is KGHSH and CDR2 is LQKENI in the germline V gene. V gave up 4 bases and J gave up 7 bases, with 13 bases separating them. The CDR3 extends over 13 amino acids. CDR3 amino acids: CASSLGDRFEAFF. The DNA of the CDR3 is TGTGCCAGCTCACTGGGCGACAGGTTTGAAGCTTTCTTT.

The gene calls are TRBV28 and TRBJ2-5; D is ambiguous. Germline lookup yields CDR1 MDHEN and CDR2 SYDVKM. The CDR3 is 13 amino acids. The V and J ends lost 3 bases and 0 bases respectively, with 5 bases between them. CDR3 nucleotides: TGTGCCAGCAGTTTTGGGTACCAAGAGACCCAGTACTTC. Translating gives CASSFGYQETQYF. Supplemented by reference TRBV28 and TRBJ2-5, the full variable domain reads DVKVTQSSRYLVKRTGEKVFLECVQDMDHENMFWYRQDPGLGLRLIYFSYDVKMKEKGDIPEGYSVSREKKERFSLILESASTNQTSMYLCASSFGYQETQYFGPGTRLLVL.

This clone has only a few counts. The chain links TRBV5-6 to TRBJ1-3; TRBD1 aligns across 8 bases. Germline V CDR1 and CDR2: SGHDT, YYEEEE. After removal of 0 bases from V and 0 bases from J, the junction contained 2 bases not matched to a gene. This CDR3 has 16 amino acids. The CDR3 DNA sequence: TGTGCCAGCAGCTTGGGAGGGACAGGCTCTGGAAACACCATATATTTT. It translates to CASSLGGTGSGNTIYF.

Concerning this clone: Other DNA sequences in this specimen translate into the identical CDR3. The V gene is TRBV20-1, the J gene TRBJ2-5; D is undetermined. Germline V lookup: CDR1 DFQATT, CDR2 SNEGSKA (reference sequence). The CDR3 has 11 residues. The CDR3 nucleotides are TGCAGCGGTCAGATACAAGAGACCCAGTACTTC. Protein sequence: CSGQIQETQYF.

The V call is TRBV7-7, the J call TRBJ2-3, with D uncertain. Germline loops: CDR1 SSHAT, CDR2 FNYEAQ (reference sequence). V was clipped by 3 bases and J by 3 bases, with 13 bases between them. This CDR3 contains 15 residues. CDR3 DNA sequence: TGTGCCAGCAGCTTCGGGCGAAGTGGTACAGATACGCAGTATTTT. It yields the protein CASSFGRSGTDTQYF.

This clone was recorded once. The chain is built from TRBV12-5 and TRBJ2-5; 9 bases match TRBD2. This CDR3 comprises 15 residues. V was clipped by 3 bases and J by 1 base; unmatched bases: 3. Germline V CDR1 and CDR2: LGHNT, FRNRAP. The CDR3 nucleotides are TGTGCTAGTGGTTTAGGCGGGGGGGGCCAAGAGACCCAGTACTTC. Translating gives CASGLGGGGQETQYF.

The gene calls are TRBV19 and TRBJ1-3; D not resolved. Trimming removed 8 bases at V and 0 bases at J, with 8 bases between. CDR1 LNHDA and CDR2 SQIVND come from the germline V gene (reference sequence). The CDR3 has 13 residues. The CDR3 region is CASRSYSGNTIYF. DNA for the CDR3: TGTGCCAGTCGATCCTACTCTGGAAACACCATATATTTT.

This clone was detected only a few times. This chain uses TRBV6-1 with TRBJ1-1, with a weak D call TRBD1 (5 bases). Trimming pared 4 bases from V and 4 bases from J, leaving 16 bases between. The CDR3 is 15 amino acids. Germline V gene sequence: CDR1 MNHNS, CDR2 SASEGT. The CDR3 is CASSGGGVGSTEAFF. The DNA of the CDR3 is TGTGCCAGCAGTGGCGGGGGGGTGGGAAGCACTGAAGCTTTCTTT.

This clone was counted only a few times. The CDR3 protein is CASSVGTEAFF. CDR3 nucleotide sequence: TGTGCCAGCAGTGTCGGCACTGAAGCTTTCTTT. V and J are TRBV2 and TRBJ1-1; D is unclear. V was shortened by 4 bases and J by 4 bases, with 4 bases between the two germline ends. The germline gives CDR1 SNHLY, CDR2 FYNNEI. The CDR3 has 11 amino acids. Complete variable domain (other parts from reference TRBV2 and TRBJ1-1): EPEVTQTPSHQVTQMGQEVILRCVPISNHLYFYWYRQILGQKVEFLVSFYNNEISEKSEIFDDQFSVERPDGSNFTLKIRSTKLEDSAMYFCASSVGTEAFFGQGTRLTVV.

The CDR3 nucleotides are TGCGCCAGCAGCCGGGCCAGGGTAGGTCAAGACTACGAGCAGTACTTC. This codes for CASSRARVGQDYEQYF. This sequence joins TRBV5-1 and TRBJ2-7; maybe TRBD1 (5 bases). The CDR3 is 16 amino acids. V dropped 4 bases and J dropped 3 bases, with 20 bases sitting between them. In germline, CDR1 is SGHRS, CDR2 YFSETQ.

The chain is built from TRBV19 and TRBJ1-4; D unclear. Germline-derived CDR1 and CDR2 are LNHDA and SQIVND (reference sequence). The V gene lost 7 bases and the J gene lost 5 bases, with 14 bases spanning the gap. This CDR3 has 14 residues. CDR3 nucleotides: TGTGCCAGTAAGCGACCAGGAGGAAATGAAAAACTGTTTTTT. Translation: CASKRPGGNEKLFF.

The chain uses TRBV20-1 and TRBJ2-3; D perhaps matches TRBD1 (5 bases). The CDR3 totals 11 residues. Between the trimmed V and J ends, which lost 6 bases and 7 bases, there was a span of 11 bases. Germline CDR1 reads DFQATT; CDR2 reads SNEGSKA (reference sequence). CDR3 region: CSASPDNTQYF. The CDR3 DNA follows: TGCAGTGCCTCCCCGGACAATACGCAGTATTTT.

J is TRBJ2-7 and V is TRBV6-4; 8 nucleotides align to TRBD1. The CDR3 runs to 15 residues. Germline assignment: CDR1 MRHNA and CDR2 SNTAGT. The J segment lost 2 bases and the V segment lost 4 bases, leaving 7 bases of the junction unmatched. CDR3 sequence reads: CASSVQQGGTYEQYF. The CDR3 nucleotides are TGTGCCAGCAGTGTCCAACAGGGGGGAACCTACGAGCAGTACTTC.

The rearrangement joins TRBV29-1 to TRBJ2-5; 10 bases line up with TRBD1. The J segment lost 5 bases and the V segment lost 6 bases, leaving 9 bases of the junction unmatched. This CDR3 region has 14 residues. The germline V gene has CDR1 SQVTM and CDR2 ANQGSEA. The CDR3 DNA is TGCAGCGTAGGACAGGGGGGCCCGGGGGAGACCCAGTACTTC. Translating gives CSVGQGGPGETQYF.

V and J are TRBV11-3 and TRBJ2-5, with 9 bases fitting TRBD1. V lost 5 bases to trimming and J lost 4 bases; unmatched junction nucleotides: 8. Germline V gene lookup returns CDR1 SGHNT and CDR2 YENEEA. CDR3 size: 15 residues. The CDR3 DNA follows: TGTGCCAGCAGCCAAACAGGGGGCGCAGGAGAGACCCAGTACTTC. Its translation is CASSQTGGAGETQYF.

This clone has a handful of counts. J is TRBJ1-2 and V is TRBV7-8, with TRBD1 identical over 9 bases. The CDR3 contains 15 residues. The trim removed 7 bases at V and 8 bases at J, leaving 14 bases unmatched. Germline V gives CDR1 SGHVS, CDR2 FQNEAQ. The CDR3 protein is CASTPTPGQGIGYTF. The CDR3 DNA reads TGTGCCAGCACCCCCACACCGGGACAGGGTATAGGCTACACCTTC.